This T cell receptor beta chain was sequenced for a study of blood T cell repertoires in COVID-19. Original handling: Reference gene primer amplification in the assay estimated nucleated cell counts. Data came from immunoSEQ multiplex PCR; TCRdb stores just in-frame clones and leaves some out. The DNA was the basis for D and trimming; V, J and clone size are from that table. The repertoire holds approximately 99,000 clones, with about 86% as singletons. This CDR3 is built from 16 residues. In germline, CDR1 is SGHTA, CDR2 FQGNSA. V gave up 0 bases and J gave up 7 bases; unmatched junction bases: 11. The clonotype comes from a man aged 45-65 years with COVID-19, enrolled during active disease. Sequenced sample: peripheral blood. The chain carries TRBV7-2 and TRBJ2-5; 7 bases map to TRBD2. The CDR3 spells CASSLASSGASRTQYF. In DNA form, the CDR3 reads TGTGCCAGCAGCTTAGCATCCAGCGGGGCATCCCGGACCCAGTACTTC.